These T cell receptor beta chains were read from a single sample in a study of Graves' ophthalmopathy and Graves' hyperthyroidism. TCRdb processed the multiplex PCR reads anew with MiXCR; each CDR3 protein has one entry. The sample records 600,000 to 950,000 distinct CDR3 sequences, roughly 40% being singletons. Sequencing input: peripheral blood. The receptors come from an adult man with Graves' ophthalmopathy. The CDR3 runs from the conserved cysteine through the conserved F or W. A D gene is named only where the DNA matches it firmly. Not all rows give a size; the values are once, few, many and, for expanded clones, a class.

clone_size | j_call | v_call | d_call | cdr3_aa | cdr3_nt
many | TRBJ1-4 | TRBV10-3 | NA | CAIAKTENEKLFF | TGTGCCATCGCTAAGACAGAGAATGAAAAACTGTTTTTT
many | TRBJ1-2 | TRBV10-3 | NA | CAISGAGTYNYGYTF | TGTGCCATCAGTGGTGCCGGGACCTATAACTATGGCTACACCTTC
NA | TRBJ2-7 | TRBV5-5 | NA | CASRSVGGSYKQYF | TGTGCCAGTAGGTCCGTGGGAGGATCCTACAAGCAGTACTTC
NA | TRBJ1-4 | TRBV25-1 | NA | CASSGGGGGGEKLFF | TGTGCCAGCAGTGGAGGGGGAGGGGGGGGTGAAAAACTGTTTTTT
many | TRBJ1-5 | TRBV20-1 | TRBD1 | CSARDGRQGLGNQPQHF | TGCAGTGCTAGAGATGGGCGACAGGGTTTGGGCAATCAGCCCCAGCATTTT
many | TRBJ1-2 | TRBV10-3 | NA | CAISVGQRDNYGYTF | TGTGCCATCAGTGTTGGTCAGAGGGATAACTATGGCTACACCTTC
few | TRBJ1-4 | TRBV10-2 | NA | CASSESGGEKLFF | TGCGCCAGCAGTGAGTCGGGTGGAGAAAAACTGTTTTTT
NA | TRBJ2-7 | TRBV29-1 | NA | CSAMQGGSNSYEQYF | TGCAGCGCTATGCAGGGGGGTTCTAATTCCTACGAGCAGTACTTC
many | TRBJ1-1 | TRBV19 | TRBD1 | CASLPKGQGNTEAFF | TGTGCCAGTCTCCCCAAGGGACAGGGGAACACTGAAGCTTTCTTT
few | TRBJ2-5 | TRBV12-3/TRBV12-4 | NA | CASSEFSQETQYF | TGTGCCAGCAGTGAGTTCAGCCAAGAGACCCAGTACTTC
many | TRBJ1-4 | TRBV7-9 | TRBD1 | CASSLGIGQGGGEKLFF | TGTGCCAGCAGCTTAGGAATCGGACAGGGAGGAGGTGAAAAACTGTTTTTT
NA | TRBJ1-5 | TRBV20-1 | NA | CSARGGIQQPQHF | TGCAGTGCTAGAGGAGGGATCCAACAGCCCCAGCATTTT